Presented here are 8 T cell receptor beta chains from one specimen sequenced in a study of neurological immune-mediated disorders. TCRdb reanalysed the 5' RACE reads using MiXCR and keeps one entry per CDR3 protein. The sample carries roughly 48,000 distinct CDR3 sequences, about 13% recorded once. Indicated time point: longitudinal time-point 3. The specimen was PBMCs. The receptors here all came from a male donor with HTLV-1-associated myelopathy (HAM/TSP).

This clonotype was picked up many times. This chain uses TRBV7-2 with TRBJ2-5, with TRBD1 as a possible D gene (6 bases). The CDR3 is 15 residues long. The germline CDR1 and CDR2 sequences are SGHTA and FQGNSA. V was clipped by 5 bases and J by 5 bases, with 18 bases between them. The CDR3 DNA follows: TGTGCCAGCAGCCCCCGACAGGTCCTCGGGGAGACCCAGTACTTC. It yields the protein CASSPRQVLGETQYF.

The CDR3 nucleotides read TGTGCCAGCAGCTTAGAGCTAGCGGGGGACAGAGAGACCCAGTACTTC. Its protein product is CASSLELAGDRETQYF. The rearrangement joins TRBV7-2 to TRBJ2-5, with 10 bases matching TRBD2. This CDR3 spans 16 amino acids. Germline CDR1 and CDR2: SGHTA and FQGNSA. V shed 1 base, J shed 4 bases, and the junction held 6 bases outside the gene matches.

This clonotype was observed at least ten times. V is TRBV10-3 and J is TRBJ1-1, with 7 bases matching TRBD1. Trimming removed 10 bases from V and 1 base from J; junction bases left unmatched: 3. The CDR3 has 12 amino acids. Germline CDR1 is ENHRY and CDR2 is SYGVKD. The CDR3 protein is CATGGPNTEAFF. CDR3 DNA sequence: TGTGCCACAGGGGGACCGAACACTGAAGCTTTCTTT.

The chain recombines TRBV20-1 with TRBJ1-5; D unresolved. V lost 3 bases and J 7 bases, leaving 7 bases between the germline ends. This CDR3 has 11 residues. Per germline, CDR1 DFQATT and CDR2 SNEGSKA (reference sequence). The CDR3 DNA follows: TGCAGTGCTAGCGAGGGACAGCCCCAGCATTTT. It is translated as CSASEGQPQHF.

Ten or more counts support this clonotype. The chain is built from TRBV24-1 and TRBJ1-1, with 7 nucleotides matching TRBD1. The V segment lost 0 bases and the J segment 1 base; nucleotides outside the gene matches: 7. Germline CDR1 and CDR2: KGHDR and SFDVKD. There are 17 residues in the CDR3. The CDR3 protein is CATSDLPADRTNTEAFF. CDR3 nucleotide sequence: TGTGCCACCAGTGATTTGCCAGCGGACAGGACGAACACTGAAGCTTTCTTT.

This clonotype was counted many times. The chain links TRBV20-1 to TRBJ2-6; 7 bases map to TRBD1. With 2 bases clipped from V and 0 bases from J, the junction kept 13 bases outside the gene matches. CDR1 and CDR2 (germline): DFQATT, SNEGSKA (reference sequence). This CDR3 spans 19 amino acids. The CDR3 loop reads CSARSPVGQPNSGANVLTF. DNA of the CDR3: TGCAGTGCTAGATCTCCGGTGGGACAGCCTAACTCTGGGGCCAACGTCCTGACTTTC.

This clonotype appeared many times. The CDR3 nucleotides are TGTGCCAGCAGCCTAGGGACAGAACGACGCACAGATACGCAGTATTTT. It translates to CASSLGTERRTDTQYF. This chain links TRBV7-3 with TRBJ2-3; TRBD1 matches 7 bases. This CDR3 is built from 16 residues. The trim removed 5 bases at V and 1 base at J, leaving 9 bases unmatched. Germline V CDR1 and CDR2: SGHTA, FQGTGA.

Comments on this clonotype: A read error may produce the germline difference seen at one junction end. The CDR3 region has the DNA TGCGCCAGCAGCTTGGGGCAGACCGGGGAGCCGTTTTTT. Amino acids: CASSLGQTGEPFF. This chain joins TRBV5-1 and TRBJ2-2; a possible D gene is TRBD2 (5 bases). This CDR3 is built from 13 residues. CDR1 and CDR2 (germline): SGHRS, YFSETQ. The whole variable domain, filled in from reference TRBV5-1 and TRBJ2-2, reads KAGVTQTPRYLIKTRGQQVTLSCSPISGHRSVSWYQQTPGQGLQFLFEYFSETQRNKGNFPGRFSGRQFSNSRSEMNVSTLELGDSALYLCASSLGQTGEPFFGEGSRLTVL.